This T cell receptor beta chain was identified during a study of graft-versus-host responses after intestinal transplantation. Looking at the study overall: Every recipient had anti-thymocyte globulin induction and about three years of tacrolimus plus steroids.

V was pared by 4 bases and J by 4 bases, with 8 bases of the junction left unmatched. The CDR3 contains 15 residues. The germline V gene encodes CDR1 MNHEY and CDR2 SVGAGI. Findings and limits, study-wide: Researchers found GvH clones in recipient marrow, and some showed up first in ileum or blood. Early after transplant, HvG clones declined as circulating GvH clones peaked. Some patients had graft-donor T cell macrochimerism, and their allografts showed high graft-versus-host to host-versus-graft clonal ratios.

Of note for this clone: Its specificity is unknown.

Generated by immunoSEQ multiplex PCR, the TCRdb table keeps only in-frame clones and is missing some. The data show around 90,000 clones, about 90% seen once. The chain joins TRBV6-5 to TRBJ1-2; 8 nucleotides line up with TRBD1. The sample here was unstimulated CD8+ T cells sorted from spleen or lymph node cells, taken before transplant. The TCR originated in a human donor who was the organ donor for an intestinal transplant. CDR3 coding DNA: TGTGCCAGCAGTTCCTGGACAGGGTCCTTCTATGGCTACACCTTC. Protein product: CASSSWTGSFYGYTF.